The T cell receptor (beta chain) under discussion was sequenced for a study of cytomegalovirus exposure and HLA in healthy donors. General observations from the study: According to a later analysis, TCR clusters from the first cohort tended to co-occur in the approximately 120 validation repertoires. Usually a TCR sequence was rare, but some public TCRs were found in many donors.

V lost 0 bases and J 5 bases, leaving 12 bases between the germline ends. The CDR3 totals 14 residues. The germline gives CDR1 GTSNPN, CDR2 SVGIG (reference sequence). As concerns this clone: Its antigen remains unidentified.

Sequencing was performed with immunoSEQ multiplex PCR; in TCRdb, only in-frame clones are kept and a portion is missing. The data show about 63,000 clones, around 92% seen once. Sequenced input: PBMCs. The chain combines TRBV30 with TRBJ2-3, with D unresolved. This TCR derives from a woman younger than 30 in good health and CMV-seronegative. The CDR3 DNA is TGTGCCTGGAGTGTAATCACACGAGGAGATACGCAGTATTTT. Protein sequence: CAWSVITRGDTQYF.